This TCR beta chain originates from a study of early T cells in non-severe SARS-CoV-2 infection. Study-level background: The chains were unpaired, and the sequenced material was bulk RNA from unsorted whole blood.

V gave up 0 bases and J gave up 0 bases, with 12 bases separating them. Germline values: CDR1 SEHNR, CDR2 FQNEAQ (reference sequence). This CDR3 region has 17 residues. The TCR library protocol was used to attach unique molecular identifiers. These identifiers were attached to individual cDNA molecules. A single record per CDR3 protein comes from TCRdb applying MiXCR to the 5' RACE reads. The sample includes about 55,000 distinct CDR3 sequences, less than 15% of them seen just once. This clonotype has more than one count but fewer than ten. Its antigen is not known. Overall study findings and caveats: Clonotype matching in VDJdb favored anti-spike CD8 responses and did not capture private and CD4 specificities.

The rearrangement joins TRBV7-9 to TRBJ2-1; weak D call: TRBD2 (5 bases). The receptor was derived from an adult who was a healthcare worker with PCR-confirmed SARS-CoV-2 infection or an uninfected control (not recorded which). Sequencing used whole blood, obtained at baseline. The CDR3 sequence: CASSLARTSSSYNEQFF. The CDR3 bases are TGTGCCAGCAGCTTAGCGCGAACTAGTAGCTCCTACAATGAGCAGTTCTTC.